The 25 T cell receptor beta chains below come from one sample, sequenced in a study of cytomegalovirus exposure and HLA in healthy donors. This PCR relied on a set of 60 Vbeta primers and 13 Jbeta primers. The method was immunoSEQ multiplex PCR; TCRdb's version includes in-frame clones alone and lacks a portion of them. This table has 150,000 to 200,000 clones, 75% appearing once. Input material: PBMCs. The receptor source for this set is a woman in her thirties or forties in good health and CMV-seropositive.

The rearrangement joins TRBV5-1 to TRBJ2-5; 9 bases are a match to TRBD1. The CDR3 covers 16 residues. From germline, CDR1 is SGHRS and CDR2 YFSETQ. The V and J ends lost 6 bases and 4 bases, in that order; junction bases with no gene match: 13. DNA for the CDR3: TGCGCCAGCACCCGGGGACAGGGATCGTTGTCAGAGACCCAGTACTTC. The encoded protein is CASTRGQGSLSETQYF.

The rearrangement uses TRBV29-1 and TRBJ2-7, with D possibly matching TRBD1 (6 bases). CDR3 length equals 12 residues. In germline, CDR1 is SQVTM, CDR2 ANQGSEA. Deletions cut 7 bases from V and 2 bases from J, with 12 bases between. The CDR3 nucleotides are TGCAGCGCTCGGGACACCCCCTACGAGCAGTACTTC. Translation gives CSARDTPYEQYF.

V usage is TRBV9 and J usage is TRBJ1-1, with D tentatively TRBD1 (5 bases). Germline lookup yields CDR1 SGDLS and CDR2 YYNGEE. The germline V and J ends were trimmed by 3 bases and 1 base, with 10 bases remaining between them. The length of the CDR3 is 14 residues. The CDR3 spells CASSAITGNTEAFF. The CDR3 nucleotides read TGTGCCAGCAGCGCCATCACAGGGAACACTGAAGCTTTCTTT.

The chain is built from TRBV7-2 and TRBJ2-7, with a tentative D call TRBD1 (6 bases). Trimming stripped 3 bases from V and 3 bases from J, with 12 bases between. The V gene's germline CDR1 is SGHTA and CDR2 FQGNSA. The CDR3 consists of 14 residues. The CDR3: CASSFGQSVYEQYF. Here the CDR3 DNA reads TGTGCCAGCAGCTTCGGACAGTCAGTCTACGAGCAGTACTTC.

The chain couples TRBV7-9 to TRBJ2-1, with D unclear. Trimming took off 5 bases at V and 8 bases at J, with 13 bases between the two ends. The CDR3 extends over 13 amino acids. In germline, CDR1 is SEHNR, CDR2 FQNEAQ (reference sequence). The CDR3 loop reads CASSPPRSHEQFF. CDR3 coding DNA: TGTGCCAGCAGCCCCCCACGGTCCCATGAGCAGTTCTTC.

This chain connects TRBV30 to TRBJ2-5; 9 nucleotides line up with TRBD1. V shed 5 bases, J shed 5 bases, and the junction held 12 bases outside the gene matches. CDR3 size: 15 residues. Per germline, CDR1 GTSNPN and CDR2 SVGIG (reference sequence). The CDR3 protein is CAWGKPGQGKETQYF. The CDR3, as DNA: TGTGCCTGGGGGAAACCGGGACAGGGAAAGGAGACCCAGTACTTC.

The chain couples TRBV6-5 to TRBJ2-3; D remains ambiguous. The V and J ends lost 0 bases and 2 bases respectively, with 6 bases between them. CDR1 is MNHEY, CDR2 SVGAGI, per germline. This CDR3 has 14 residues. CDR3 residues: CASSYSANTDTQYF. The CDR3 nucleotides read TGTGCCAGCAGTTACTCGGCCAACACAGATACGCAGTATTTT.

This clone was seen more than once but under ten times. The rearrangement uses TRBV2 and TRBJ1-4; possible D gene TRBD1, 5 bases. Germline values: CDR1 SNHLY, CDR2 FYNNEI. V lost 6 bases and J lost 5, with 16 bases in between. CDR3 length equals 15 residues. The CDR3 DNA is TGTGCCAGCAGCGTTTTGGCGACAGAAAATGAAAAACTGTTTTTT. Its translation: CASSVLATENEKLFF. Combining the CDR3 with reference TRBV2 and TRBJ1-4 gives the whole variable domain EPEVTQTPSHQVTQMGQEVILRCVPISNHLYFYWYRQILGQKVEFLVSFYNNEISEKSEIFDDQFSVERPDGSNFTLKIRSTKLEDSAMYFCASSVLATENEKLFFGSGTQLSVL.

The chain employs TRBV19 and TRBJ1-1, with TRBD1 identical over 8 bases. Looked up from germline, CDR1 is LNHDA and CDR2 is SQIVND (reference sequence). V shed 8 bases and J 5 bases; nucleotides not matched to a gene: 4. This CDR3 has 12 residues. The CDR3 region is CASAGGYTEAFF. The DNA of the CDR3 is TGTGCCAGTGCAGGGGGCTATACTGAAGCTTTCTTT.

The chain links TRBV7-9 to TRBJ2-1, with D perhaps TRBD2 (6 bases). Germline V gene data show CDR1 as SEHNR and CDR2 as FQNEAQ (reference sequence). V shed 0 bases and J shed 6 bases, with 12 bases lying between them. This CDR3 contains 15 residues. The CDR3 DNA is TGTGCCAGCAGCTTAGCCGGAGGGAGTCGCAATGAGCAGTTCTTC. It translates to CASSLAGGSRNEQFF.

The CDR3 sequence is CASVRRPDNEQFF. CDR3 sequence (DNA): TGTGCCAGCGTGCGGAGACCTGACAATGAGCAGTTCTTC. V gene TRBV6-6 combines with J gene TRBJ2-1, with D unresolved. V lost 8 bases and J lost 5, with 13 bases in between. CDR1 is MNHNY, CDR2 SVGAGI, per germline (reference sequence). The CDR3 loop spans 13 amino acids.

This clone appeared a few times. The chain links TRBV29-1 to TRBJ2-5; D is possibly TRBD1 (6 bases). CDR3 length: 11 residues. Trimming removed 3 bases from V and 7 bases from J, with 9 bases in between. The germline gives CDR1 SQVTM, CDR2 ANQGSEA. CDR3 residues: CSVDRGGTQYF. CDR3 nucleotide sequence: TGCAGCGTTGATCGAGGGGGGACCCAGTACTTC.

CDR3 coding DNA: TGTGCCAGCAGTTTGAGCGGCACAATACACACTGAAGCTTTCTTT. Translation gives CASSLSGTIHTEAFF. The gene calls are TRBV27 and TRBJ1-1; no clear D gene. From germline, CDR1 is MNHEY and CDR2 SMNVEV (reference sequence). The CDR3 spans 15 residues. The V end was cut by 3 bases, the J end by 3 bases, with 14 bases between.

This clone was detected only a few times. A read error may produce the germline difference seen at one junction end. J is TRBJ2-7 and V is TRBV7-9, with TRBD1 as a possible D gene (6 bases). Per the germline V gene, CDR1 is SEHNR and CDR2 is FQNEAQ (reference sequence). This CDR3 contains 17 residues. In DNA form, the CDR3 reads TGTTCCAGCAGCTTAGCTCTCGACGGGACAACCCTCTACGAGCAGTACTTC. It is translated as CSSSLALDGTTLYEQYF.

CDR3 coding DNA: TGTGCCAGCAGTTTACCGGGACAGATTAATGAAAAACTGTTTTTT. Residues: CASSLPGQINEKLFF. V usage is TRBV27 and J usage is TRBJ1-4; 7 nucleotides match TRBD1. V gave up 2 bases and J gave up 4 bases; unmatched junction bases: 4. The CDR3 loop spans 15 amino acids. Germline-derived CDR1 and CDR2 are MNHEY and SMNVEV (reference sequence).

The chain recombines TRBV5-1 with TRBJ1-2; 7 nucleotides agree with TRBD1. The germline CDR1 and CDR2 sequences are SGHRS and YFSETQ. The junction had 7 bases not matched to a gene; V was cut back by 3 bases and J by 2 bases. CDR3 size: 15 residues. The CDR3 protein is CASSWGTEENYGYTF. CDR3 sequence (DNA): TGCGCCAGCAGCTGGGGGACAGAGGAGAACTATGGCTACACCTTC.

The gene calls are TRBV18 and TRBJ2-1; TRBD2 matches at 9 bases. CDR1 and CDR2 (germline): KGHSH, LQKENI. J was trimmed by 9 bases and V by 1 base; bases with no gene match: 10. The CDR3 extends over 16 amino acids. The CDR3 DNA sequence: TGTGCCAGCTCACCACTTACCGCGGGAGGGGTCGGTGAGCAGTTCTTC. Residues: CASSPLTAGGVGEQFF.

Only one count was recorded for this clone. In nucleotides, the CDR3 is TGTGCCAGCAGCCGACAAATGAACACTGAAGCTTTCTTT. It specifies CASSRQMNTEAFF. The rearrangement links TRBV11-1 to TRBJ1-1; D is ambiguous. Germline values: CDR1 SGHAT, CDR2 FQDESV (reference sequence). This CDR3 has 13 residues. With 5 bases removed from V and 0 bases from J, the gap between germline ends came to 7 bases. Full variable domain (missing parts from reference TRBV11-1 and TRBJ1-1): EAEVAQSPRYKITEKSQAVAFWCDPISGHATLYWYRQILGQGPELLVQFQDESVVDDSQLPKDRFSAERLKGVDSTLKIQPAELGDSAMYLCASSRQMNTEAFFGQGTRLTVV.

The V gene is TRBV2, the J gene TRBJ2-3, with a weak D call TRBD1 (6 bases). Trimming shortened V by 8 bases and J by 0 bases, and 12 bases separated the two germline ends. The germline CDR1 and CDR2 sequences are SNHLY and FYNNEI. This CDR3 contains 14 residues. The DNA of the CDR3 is TGTGCCAGCGGACAGTCTACTAGCACAGATACGCAGTATTTT. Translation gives CASGQSTSTDTQYF.

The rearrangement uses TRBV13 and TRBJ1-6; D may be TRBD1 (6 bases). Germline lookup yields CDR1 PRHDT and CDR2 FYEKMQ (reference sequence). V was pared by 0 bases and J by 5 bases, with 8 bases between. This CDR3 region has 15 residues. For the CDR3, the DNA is TGTGCCAGCAGCTTAGGGGGACAAAATAATTCACCCCTCCACTTT. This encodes CASSLGGQNNSPLHF.

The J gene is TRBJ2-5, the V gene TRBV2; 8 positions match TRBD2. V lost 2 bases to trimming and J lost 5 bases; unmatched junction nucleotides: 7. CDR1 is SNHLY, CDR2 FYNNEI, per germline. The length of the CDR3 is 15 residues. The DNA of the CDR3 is TGTGCCAGCAGTGAATCGGCTAGCGGGTCGGAGACCCAGTACTTC. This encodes CASSESASGSETQYF.

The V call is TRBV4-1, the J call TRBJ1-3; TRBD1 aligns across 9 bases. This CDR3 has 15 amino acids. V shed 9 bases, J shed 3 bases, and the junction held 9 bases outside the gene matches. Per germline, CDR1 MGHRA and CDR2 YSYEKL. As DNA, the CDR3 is TGCGCCAGTGGAGCCACAGGGGGCGATGGAAACACCATATATTTT. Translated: CASGATGGDGNTIYF.

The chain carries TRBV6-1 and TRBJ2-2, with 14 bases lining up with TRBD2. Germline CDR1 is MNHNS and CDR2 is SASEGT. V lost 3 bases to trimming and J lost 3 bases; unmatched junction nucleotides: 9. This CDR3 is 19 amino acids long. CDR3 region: CASSDIRTSGRSYTGELFF. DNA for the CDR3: TGTGCCAGCAGTGATATCCGGACTAGCGGGAGGTCGTACACCGGGGAGCTGTTTTTT.

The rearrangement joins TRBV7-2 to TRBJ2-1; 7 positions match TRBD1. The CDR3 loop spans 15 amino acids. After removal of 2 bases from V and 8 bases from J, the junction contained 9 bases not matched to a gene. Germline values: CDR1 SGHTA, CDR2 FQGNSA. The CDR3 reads CASSLSQGVRDEQFF. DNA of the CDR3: TGTGCCAGCAGCTTAAGTCAGGGGGTGAGGGATGAGCAGTTCTTC.

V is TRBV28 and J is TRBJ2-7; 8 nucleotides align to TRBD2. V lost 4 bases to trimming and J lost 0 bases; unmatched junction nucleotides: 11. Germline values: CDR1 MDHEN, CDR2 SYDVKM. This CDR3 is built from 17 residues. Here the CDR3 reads CASSSTKTSGVSYEQYF. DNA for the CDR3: TGTGCCAGCAGTTCCACTAAAACTAGCGGTGTCTCCTACGAGCAGTACTTC. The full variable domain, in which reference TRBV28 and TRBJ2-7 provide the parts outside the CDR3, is DVKVTQSSRYLVKRTGEKVFLECVQDMDHENMFWYRQDPGLGLRLIYFSYDVKMKEKGDIPEGYSVSREKKERFSLILESASTNQTSMYLCASSSTKTSGVSYEQYFGPGTRLTVT.